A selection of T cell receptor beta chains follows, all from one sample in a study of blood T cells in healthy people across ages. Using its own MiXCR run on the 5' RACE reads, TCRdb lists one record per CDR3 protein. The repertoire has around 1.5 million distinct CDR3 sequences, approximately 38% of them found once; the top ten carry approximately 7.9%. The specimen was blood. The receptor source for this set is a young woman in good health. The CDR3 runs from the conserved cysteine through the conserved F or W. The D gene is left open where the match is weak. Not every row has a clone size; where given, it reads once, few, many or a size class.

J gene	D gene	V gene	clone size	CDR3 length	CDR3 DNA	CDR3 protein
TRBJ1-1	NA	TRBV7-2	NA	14	TGTGCCAGCAGCTTAGCCGGCCCCGGTACTGAAGCTTTCTTT	CASSLAGPGTEAFF
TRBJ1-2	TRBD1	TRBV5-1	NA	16	TGCGCCAGCAGCTCCGGGGCCGACAGGGGCGGATATGGCTACACCTTC	CASSSGADRGGYGYTF
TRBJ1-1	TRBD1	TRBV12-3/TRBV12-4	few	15	TGTGCCAGCAGGGACGGACAGGGGCTGAACACTGAAGCTTTCTTT	CASRDGQGLNTEAFF
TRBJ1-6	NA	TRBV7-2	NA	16	TGTGCCAGCAGCTCATATCAGGGAGGGGGTAATTCACCCCTCCACTTT	CASSSYQGGGNSPLHF
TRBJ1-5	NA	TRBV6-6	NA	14	TGTGCCAGCAGTTACTCGCCCGTGGGGCAGCCCCAGCATTTT	CASSYSPVGQPQHF
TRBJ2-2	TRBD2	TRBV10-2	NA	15	TGCGCCACCACGGGCGGGAGCCCGAACACCGGGGAGCTGTTTTTT	CATTGGSPNTGELFF
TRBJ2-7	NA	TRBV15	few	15	TGTGCCACCAGCAGAGGTGGATCACAGGGCTACGAGCAGTACTTC	CATSRGGSQGYEQYF
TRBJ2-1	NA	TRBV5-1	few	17	TGCGCCAGCAGCACCACCGTTGGTAGCGGCTCCTACAATGAGCAGTTCTTC	CASSTTVGSGSYNEQFF
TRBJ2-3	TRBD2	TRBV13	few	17	TGTGCCAGCAGCTCCAAGACTAGCGGGAGGGTGTCAGATACGCAGTATTTT	CASSSKTSGRVSDTQYF
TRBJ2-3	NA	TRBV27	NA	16	TGTGCCAGCAGTTTGGGGGCACTAGCGAGTTCAGATACGCAGTATTTT	CASSLGALASSDTQYF
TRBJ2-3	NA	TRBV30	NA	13	TGTGCCTGGAGTGTACGGGGGTCAGATACGCAGTATTTT	CAWSVRGSDTQYF
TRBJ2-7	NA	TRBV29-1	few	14	TGCAGCGTTTCCAGACAGAGCAGCTCCTACGAGCAGTACTTC	CSVSRQSSSYEQYF
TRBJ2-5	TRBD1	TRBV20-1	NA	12	TGCAGTGCCCTCGGACAGGAAGAGACCCAGTACTTC	CSALGQEETQYF
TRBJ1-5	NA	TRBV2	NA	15	TGTGCCAGCAGTGATGATATCGGTTTGAATCAGCCCCAGCATTTT	CASSDDIGLNQPQHF
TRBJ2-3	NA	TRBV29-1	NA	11	TGCAGCGTCGAAGACTACAATACGCAGTATTTT	CSVEDYNTQYF
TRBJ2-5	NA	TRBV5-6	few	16	TGTGCCAGCAGCTTGGTACAGCAGCCTCTTCTAGAGACCCAGTACTTC	CASSLVQQPLLETQYF
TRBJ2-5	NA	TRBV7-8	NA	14	TGTGCCAGCAGCCCAGGGGGGCAGCAAGAGACCCAGTACTTC	CASSPGGQQETQYF
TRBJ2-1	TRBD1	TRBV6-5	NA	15	TGTGCCAGCAGACCGGGACAGGGGGCAATAAATGAGCAGTTCTTC	CASRPGQGAINEQFF
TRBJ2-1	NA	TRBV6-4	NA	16	TGTGCCAGCAGTGAATCGGTACTTCCCGCGGGCAATGAGCAGTTCTTC	CASSESVLPAGNEQFF
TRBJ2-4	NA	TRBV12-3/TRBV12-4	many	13	TGTGCCAGCAGTTTAGCGGCAAAAAACATTCAGTACTTC	CASSLAAKNIQYF
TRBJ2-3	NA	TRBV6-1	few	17	TGTGCCAGCAGTCCCCTTGTAGCGGCGACGAACACAGATACGCAGTATTTT	CASSPLVAATNTDTQYF
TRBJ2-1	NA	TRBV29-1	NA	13	TGCAGCGTCCGCTCGCCCCGGTTGGATGAGCAGTTCTTC	CSVRSPRLDEQFF
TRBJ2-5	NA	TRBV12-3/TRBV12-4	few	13	TGTGCCAGCAGCCAGCCGGACCGATGGACCCAGTACTTC	CASSQPDRWTQYF
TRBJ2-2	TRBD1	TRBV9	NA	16	TGTGCCAGCAGCGTAGGCGGACAGGGTTGGGCCGGGGAGCTGTTTTTT	CASSVGGQGWAGELFF
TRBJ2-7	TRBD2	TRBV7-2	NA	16	TGTGCCAGCAGCTTAGCGGGAGGACTAGCACTTTACGAGCAGTACTTC	CASSLAGGLALYEQYF
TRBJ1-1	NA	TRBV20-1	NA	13	TGCAGTGCTAGAGAGGGGGAGGGACGACGGGCTTTCTTT	CSAREGEGRRAFF
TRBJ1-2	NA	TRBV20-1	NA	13	TGCAGTGCGGCGGGACCCCTGAACTATGGCTACACCTTC	CSAAGPLNYGYTF
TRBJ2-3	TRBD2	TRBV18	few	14	TGTGCCAGCTCACCCACGGGGGGGCCAGATACGCAGTATTTT	CASSPTGGPDTQYF
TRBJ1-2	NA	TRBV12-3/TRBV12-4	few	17	TGTGCCAGCAGTTTCAGACCCCAGGGCAGGGAGGGATATGGCTACACCTTC	CASSFRPQGREGYGYTF
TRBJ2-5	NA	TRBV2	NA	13	TGTGCCAGCAGTGGGTCTAGTCGGGAGACCCAGTACTTC	CASSGSSRETQYF
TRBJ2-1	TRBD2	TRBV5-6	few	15	TGTGCCAGCAGCCCCGGGACTAGCGGCCCAGATGAGCAGTTCTTC	CASSPGTSGPDEQFF
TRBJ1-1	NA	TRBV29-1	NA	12	TGCAGCATACCGGGACCGAACACTGAAGCTTTCTTT	CSIPGPNTEAFF
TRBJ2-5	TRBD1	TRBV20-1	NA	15	TGCAGTGCTACTCCGGGACAGGGTTACCAAGAGACCCAGTACTTC	CSATPGQGYQETQYF
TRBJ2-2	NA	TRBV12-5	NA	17	TGTGCTAGTGGTTTTTCCAGGGAAATTCCTCCTACCGGGGAGCTGTTTTTT	CASGFSREIPPTGELFF
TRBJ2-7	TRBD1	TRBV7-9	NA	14	TGTGCCAGCAGCGACGACAGGGGGGCCTACGAGCAGTACTTC	CASSDDRGAYEQYF
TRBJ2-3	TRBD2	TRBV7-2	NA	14	TGTGCCAGCAGCTTAATTAGCGGGACAGATACGCAGTATTTT	CASSLISGTDTQYF
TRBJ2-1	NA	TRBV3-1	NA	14	TGTGCCAGCAGCCAAGGAGACGGAGATAATGAGCAGTTCTTC	CASSQGDGDNEQFF
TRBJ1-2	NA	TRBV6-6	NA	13	TGTGCCAGCATCGGCCCCGTCTCCCATGGCTACACCTTC	CASIGPVSHGYTF
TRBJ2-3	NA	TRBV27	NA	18	TGTGCCAGCAGCCGGGGAGCGGCATCCTTCTCTGGCACAGATACGCAGTATTTT	CASSRGAASFSGTDTQYF
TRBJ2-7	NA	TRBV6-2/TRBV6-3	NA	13	TGTGCCAGCAGTAGCAGCGGGCGCTACGAGCAGTACTTC	CASSSSGRYEQYF
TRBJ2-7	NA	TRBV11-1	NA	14	TGTGCCAGCAGCTTCGAGGAGATCTACAATGAGCAGTACTTC	CASSFEEIYNEQYF
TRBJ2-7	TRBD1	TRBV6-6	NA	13	TGTGCCAGCGCACGACAGGGGGGGTACGAGCAGTACTTC	CASARQGGYEQYF
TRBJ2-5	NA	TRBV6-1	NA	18	TGTGCCAGCAGTGAAGTCATACCTCTGGTGCGGGGAGGAGAGACCCAGTACTTC	CASSEVIPLVRGGETQYF
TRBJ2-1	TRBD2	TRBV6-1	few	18	TGTGCCAGCAGCCGTACTGGCGGGGGGGCCTGGTCCTACAATGAGCAGTTCTTC	CASSRTGGGAWSYNEQFF
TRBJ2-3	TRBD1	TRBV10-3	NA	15	TGTGCCATCAGTGAAAGGTGGACAGGGACAGATACGCAGTATTTT	CAISERWTGTDTQYF
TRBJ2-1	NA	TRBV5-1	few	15	TGCGCCAGCAGCTCGGGACACGGAATAAACAATGAGCAGTTCTTC	CASSSGHGINNEQFF
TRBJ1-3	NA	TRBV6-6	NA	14	TGTGCCAGCAGTTCTGGGGACCGCGGAAACACCATATATTTT	CASSSGDRGNTIYF
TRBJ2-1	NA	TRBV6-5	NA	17	TGTGCCAGCAGTTACTCCCCGTCAAAAAGCTCCTACAATGAGCAGTTCTTC	CASSYSPSKSSYNEQFF